This entry lists 14 T cell receptor beta chains sequenced from one sample in a study of blood T cell repertoires in COVID-19. TCRdb keeps only in-frame clones here, not all; method: immunoSEQ multiplex PCR. The sample consists of a few hundred thousand clones, more than 75% of them appearing once. Input material: peripheral blood. Every receptor here comes from a woman in her thirties or forties who had recovered from COVID-19.

J is TRBJ1-1 and V is TRBV30; a possible D gene is TRBD1 (5 bases). The V gene lost 4 bases and the J gene lost 11 bases, with 17 bases spanning the gap. Per germline, CDR1 GTSNPN and CDR2 SVGIG (reference sequence). The CDR3 runs to 12 residues. The CDR3 nucleotides are TGTGCCTGGACCGGGGGGGGACGCCGGGCTTTCTTT. It encodes CAWTGGGRRAFF.

V and J are TRBV7-8 and TRBJ2-5, with D tentatively TRBD2 (6 bases). The V gene lost 1 base and the J gene lost 5 bases, with 14 bases spanning the gap. CDR1 is SGHVS and CDR2 is FQNEAQ in the germline V gene. The CDR3 extends over 15 amino acids. The CDR3 DNA reads as TGTGCCAGCAGCTTAGGTGGGGGGAGTGGCGAGACCCAGTACTTC. This encodes CASSLGGGSGETQYF.

This chain uses TRBV4-1 with TRBJ1-2, with TRBD1 as a possible D gene (6 bases). V was cut by 1 base and J by 8 bases, with 11 bases left in between. The CDR3 is made up of 13 amino acids. Germline assignment: CDR1 MGHRA and CDR2 YSYEKL. In DNA form, the CDR3 reads TGCGCCAGCAGCCAAGGTACAGGGCTAGGCTACACCTTC. It is translated as CASSQGTGLGYTF.

The chain recombines TRBV29-1 with TRBJ2-5; D not resolved. This CDR3 spans 11 amino acids. The ends were cut back, 4 bases at V and 4 bases at J, with 7 bases in the middle. Germline lookup yields CDR1 SQVTM and CDR2 ANQGSEA. CDR3: CSVVTGETQYF. CDR3 nucleotides: TGCAGCGTTGTGACTGGAGAGACCCAGTACTTC.

The genes are TRBV6-6 and TRBJ2-6; weak D call: TRBD2 (5 bases). This CDR3 has 15 amino acids. Trimming took 7 bases from V and 0 from J, leaving 10 bases between them. CDR1 and CDR2 from the germline V gene are MNHNY and SVGAGI (reference sequence). CDR3 bases: TGTGCCAGCACCTCGAGGGTCTCTGGGGCCAACGTCCTGACTTTC. Translated: CASTSRVSGANVLTF.

The chain carries TRBV7-2 and TRBJ2-2; D possibly corresponds to TRBD2 (6 bases). Germline V gene sequence: CDR1 SGHTA, CDR2 FQGNSA. Trimming pared 5 bases from V and 4 bases from J, leaving 8 bases between. This CDR3 is 13 amino acids long. The CDR3 DNA reads TGTGCCAGCAGCCCGCGGGGCACCGGGGAGCTGTTTTTT. Encoded protein: CASSPRGTGELFF.

The genes are TRBV9 and TRBJ2-7; 11 nucleotides line up with TRBD1. V lost 4 bases, J lost 6 bases, and 9 bases stayed unmatched. In germline, CDR1 is SGDLS, CDR2 YYNGEE. This CDR3 region has 15 residues. The CDR3 coding sequence is TGTGCCAGCAGCCCCCCGGGACAGGGGGTGGGCGAGCAGTACTTC. This encodes CASSPPGQGVGEQYF.

The rearrangement links TRBV10-2 to TRBJ1-1; tentative D call: TRBD1 (6 bases). Per the germline V gene, CDR1 is WSHSY and CDR2 is SAAADI. This CDR3 spans 11 amino acids. Trimming took off 3 bases at V and 8 bases at J, with 7 bases between the two ends. CDR3 sequence reads: CASSDQGEAFF. DNA of the CDR3: TGCGCCAGCAGTGATCAGGGGGAAGCTTTCTTT.

The chain combines TRBV30 with TRBJ2-1; 10 bases line up with TRBD2. The CDR3 sequence is 16 residues long. The V and J ends lost 0 bases and 8 bases, in that order; junction bases with no gene match: 10. In germline, CDR1 is GTSNPN, CDR2 SVGIG (reference sequence). In nucleotides, the CDR3 is TGTGCCTGGAGTGTAGGGCTAGCGGGAGCCGCCGATGAGCAGTTCTTC. Residues: CAWSVGLAGAADEQFF.

The V and J genes are TRBV4-1 and TRBJ1-1; 11 bases align to TRBD1. CDR1 is MGHRA, CDR2 YSYEKL, per germline. Unmatched junction bases numbered 6, after V lost 2 bases and J lost 4 bases. CDR3 length equals 16 residues. The CDR3 loop is CASSQTGTGGSTEAFF. As DNA, the CDR3 is TGCGCCAGCAGCCAAACCGGGACAGGGGGTAGCACTGAAGCTTTCTTT.

The rearrangement joins TRBV6-5 to TRBJ2-1, with TRBD2 matching 7 bases. Per the germline V gene, CDR1 is MNHEY and CDR2 is SVGAGI. The CDR3 has 14 amino acids. J lost 2 bases, V lost 6 bases, and 4 bases had no gene match. For the CDR3, the DNA is TGTGCCAGCAGGGGGGGGACCGCCTACAATGAGCAGTTCTTC. The encoded protein is CASRGGTAYNEQFF.

The chain uses TRBV19 and TRBJ1-1; D is unclear. In germline, CDR1 is LNHDA, CDR2 SQIVND (reference sequence). V lost 5 bases and J 6 bases, leaving 19 bases between the germline ends. There are 15 residues in the CDR3. CDR3 amino acids: CASSPGGTDAPEAFF. In DNA form, the CDR3 reads TGTGCCAGTAGTCCCGGCGGAACGGATGCCCCTGAAGCTTTCTTT.

This clone was counted only a few times. The rearrangement links TRBV6-1 to TRBJ1-5; D call uncertain. Germline values: CDR1 MNHNS, CDR2 SASEGT. V lost 7 bases and J 9 bases, leaving 10 bases between the germline ends. CDR3 length: 11 residues. The CDR3 DNA sequence: TGTGCCAGCACCGACCGGGGGCCCCAGCATTTT. Translation gives CASTDRGPQHF.

The J gene is TRBJ2-1, the V gene TRBV19; TRBD2 agrees at 10 bases. V lost 7 bases and J lost 3; bases outside the gene matches: 6. The germline V gene encodes CDR1 LNHDA and CDR2 SQIVND (reference sequence). This CDR3 is built from 15 residues. The CDR3 region has the DNA TGTGCCAGTAAACGGGCTAGCGGGAGCTACAATGAGCAGTTCTTC. Residues: CASKRASGSYNEQFF.